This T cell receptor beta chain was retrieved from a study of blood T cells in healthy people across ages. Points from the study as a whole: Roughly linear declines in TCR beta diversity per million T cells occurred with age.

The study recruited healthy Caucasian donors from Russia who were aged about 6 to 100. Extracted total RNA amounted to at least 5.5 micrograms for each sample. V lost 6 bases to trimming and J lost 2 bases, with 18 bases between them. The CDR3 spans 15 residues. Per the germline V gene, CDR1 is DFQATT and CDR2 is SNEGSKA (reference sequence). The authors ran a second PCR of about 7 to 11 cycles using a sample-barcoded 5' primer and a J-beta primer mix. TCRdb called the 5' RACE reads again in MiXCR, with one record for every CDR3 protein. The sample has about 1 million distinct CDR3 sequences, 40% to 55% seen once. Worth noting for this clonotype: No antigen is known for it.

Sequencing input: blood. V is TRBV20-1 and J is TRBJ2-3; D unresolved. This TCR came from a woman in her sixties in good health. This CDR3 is CSAFNRALPTDTQYF. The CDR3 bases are TGCAGTGCATTTAACCGGGCCCTCCCCACAGATACGCAGTATTTT.